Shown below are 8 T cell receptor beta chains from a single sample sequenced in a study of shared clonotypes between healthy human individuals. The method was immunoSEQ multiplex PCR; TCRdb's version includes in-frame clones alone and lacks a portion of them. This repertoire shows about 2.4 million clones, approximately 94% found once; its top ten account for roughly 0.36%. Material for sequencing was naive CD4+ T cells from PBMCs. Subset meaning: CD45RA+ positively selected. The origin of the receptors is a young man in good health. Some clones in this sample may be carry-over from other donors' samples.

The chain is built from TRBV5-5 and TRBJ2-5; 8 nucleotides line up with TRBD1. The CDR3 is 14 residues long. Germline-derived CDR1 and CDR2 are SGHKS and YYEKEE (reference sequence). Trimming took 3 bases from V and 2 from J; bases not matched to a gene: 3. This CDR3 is CASSSNRGQETQYF. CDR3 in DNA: TGTGCCAGCAGCTCAAACAGGGGGCAAGAGACCCAGTACTTC. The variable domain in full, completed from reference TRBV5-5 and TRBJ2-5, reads DAGVTQSPTHLIKTRGQQVTLRCSPISGHKSVSWYQQVLGQGPQFIFQYYEKEERGRGNFPDRFSARQFPNYSSELNVNALLLGDSALYLCASSSNRGQETQYFGPGTRLLVL.

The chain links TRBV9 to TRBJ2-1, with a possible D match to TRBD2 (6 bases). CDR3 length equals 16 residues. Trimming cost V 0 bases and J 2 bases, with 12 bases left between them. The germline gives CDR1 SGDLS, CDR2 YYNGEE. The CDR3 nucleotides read TGTGCCAGCAGCGTAGGGGGACGGACTACCTACAATGAGCAGTTCTTC. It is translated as CASSVGGRTTYNEQFF.

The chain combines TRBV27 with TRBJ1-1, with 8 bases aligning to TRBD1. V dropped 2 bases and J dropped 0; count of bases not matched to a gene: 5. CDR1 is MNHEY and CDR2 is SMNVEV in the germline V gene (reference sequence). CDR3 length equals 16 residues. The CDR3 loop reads CASSLALDRVNTEAFF. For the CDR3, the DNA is TGTGCCAGCAGTTTAGCCTTGGACAGGGTGAACACTGAAGCTTTCTTT.

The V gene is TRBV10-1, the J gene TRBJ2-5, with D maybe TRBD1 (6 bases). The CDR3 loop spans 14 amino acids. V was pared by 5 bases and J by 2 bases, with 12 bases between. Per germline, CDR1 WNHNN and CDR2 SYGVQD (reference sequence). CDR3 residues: CASSPGQSQETQYF. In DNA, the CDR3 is TGCGCCAGCAGTCCGGGACAATCTCAAGAGACCCAGTACTTC.

CDR3 sequence (DNA): TGTGCCAGCAGCTTTGGGCAGTTACAGGGCTACACCTTC. Amino acids: CASSFGQLQGYTF. This chain uses TRBV28 with TRBJ1-2; D is ambiguous. The ends were cut back, 6 bases at V and 8 bases at J, with 16 bases in the middle. This CDR3 has 13 amino acids. Germline-derived CDR1 and CDR2 are MDHEN and SYDVKM.

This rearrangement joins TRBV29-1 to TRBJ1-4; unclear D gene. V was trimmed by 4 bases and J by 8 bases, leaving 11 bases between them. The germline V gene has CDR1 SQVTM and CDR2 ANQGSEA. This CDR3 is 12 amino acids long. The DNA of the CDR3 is TGCAGCGTTGGGGCGGCGGGGGAAAAACTGTTTTTT. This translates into CSVGAAGEKLFF.

The CDR3 nucleotides read TGCAGCGTTGAAGGCAGAATGGGTGGATATGATGGGGGGCGCGAGCAGTACTTC. Translated, it gives CSVEGRMGGYDGGREQYF. The V and J genes are TRBV29-1 and TRBJ2-7; D may match TRBD1 or TRBD2 (6 bases each). The CDR3 totals 18 residues. Germline loops: CDR1 SQVTM, CDR2 ANQGSEA. The V and J ends lost 1 base and 6 bases respectively, with 28 bases between them.

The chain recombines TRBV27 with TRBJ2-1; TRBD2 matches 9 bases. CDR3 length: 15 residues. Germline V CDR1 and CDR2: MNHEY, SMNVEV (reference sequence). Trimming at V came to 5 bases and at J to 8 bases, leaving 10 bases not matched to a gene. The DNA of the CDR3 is TGTGCCAGCAGTCGTAGCGGGAGTAGAGTAGATGAGCAGTTCTTC. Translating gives CASSRSGSRVDEQFF.